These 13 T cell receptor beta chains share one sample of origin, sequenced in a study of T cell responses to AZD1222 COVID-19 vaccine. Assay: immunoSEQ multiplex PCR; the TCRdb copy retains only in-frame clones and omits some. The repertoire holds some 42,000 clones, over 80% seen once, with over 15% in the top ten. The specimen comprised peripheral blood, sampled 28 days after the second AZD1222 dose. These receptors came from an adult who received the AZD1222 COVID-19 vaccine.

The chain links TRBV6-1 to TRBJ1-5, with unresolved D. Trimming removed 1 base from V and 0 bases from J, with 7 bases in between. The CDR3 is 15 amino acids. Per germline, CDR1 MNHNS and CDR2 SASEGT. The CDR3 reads CASSEGTNSNQPQHF. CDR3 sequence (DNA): TGTGCCAGCAGTGAAGGGACCAATAGCAATCAGCCCCAGCATTTT.

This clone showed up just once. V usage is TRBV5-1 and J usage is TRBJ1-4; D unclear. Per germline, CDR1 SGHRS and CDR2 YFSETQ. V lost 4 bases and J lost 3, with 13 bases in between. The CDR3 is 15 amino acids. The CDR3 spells CASSPVPSANEKLFF. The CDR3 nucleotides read TGCGCCAGCAGCCCAGTTCCATCGGCTAATGAAAAACTGTTTTTT.

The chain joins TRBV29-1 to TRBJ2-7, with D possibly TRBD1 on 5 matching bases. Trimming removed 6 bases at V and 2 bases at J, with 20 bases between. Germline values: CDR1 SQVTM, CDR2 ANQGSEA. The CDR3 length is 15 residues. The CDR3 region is CSVEYPSGRAYEQYF. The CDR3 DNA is TGCAGCGTGGAATACCCCTCGGGCAGGGCCTACGAGCAGTACTTC.

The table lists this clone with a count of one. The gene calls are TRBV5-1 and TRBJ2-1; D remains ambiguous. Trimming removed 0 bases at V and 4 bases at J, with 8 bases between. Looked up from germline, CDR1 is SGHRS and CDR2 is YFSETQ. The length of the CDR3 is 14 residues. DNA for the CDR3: TGCGCCAGCAGCTTGGCGGCCGGGTACAATGAGCAGTTCTTC. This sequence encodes CASSLAAGYNEQFF.

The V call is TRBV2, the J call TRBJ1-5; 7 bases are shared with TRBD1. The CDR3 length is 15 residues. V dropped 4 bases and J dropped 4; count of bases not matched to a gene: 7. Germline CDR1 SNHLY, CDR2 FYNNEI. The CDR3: CASSVGDRPNQPQHF. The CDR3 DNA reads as TGTGCCAGCAGTGTGGGGGACAGACCGAATCAGCCCCAGCATTTT.

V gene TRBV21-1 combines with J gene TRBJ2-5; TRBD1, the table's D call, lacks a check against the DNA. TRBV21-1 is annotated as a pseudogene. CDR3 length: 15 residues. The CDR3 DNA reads TGTGCCAGCAGCAAAGTACCGGCAGGGGTGGAGACCCAGTACTTC. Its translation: CASSKVPAGVETQYF.

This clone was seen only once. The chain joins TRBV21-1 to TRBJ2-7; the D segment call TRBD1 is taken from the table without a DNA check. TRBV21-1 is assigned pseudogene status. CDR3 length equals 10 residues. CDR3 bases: TGTCGGACAGAGAGCTACGAGCAGTACTTC. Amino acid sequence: CRTESYEQYF.

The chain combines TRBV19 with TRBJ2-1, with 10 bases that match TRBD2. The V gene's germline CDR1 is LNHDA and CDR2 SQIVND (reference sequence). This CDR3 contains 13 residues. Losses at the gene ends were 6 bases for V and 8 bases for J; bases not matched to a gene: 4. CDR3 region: CASRSGGVYEQFF. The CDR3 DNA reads TGTGCCAGTAGAAGCGGGGGGGTTTATGAGCAGTTCTTC.

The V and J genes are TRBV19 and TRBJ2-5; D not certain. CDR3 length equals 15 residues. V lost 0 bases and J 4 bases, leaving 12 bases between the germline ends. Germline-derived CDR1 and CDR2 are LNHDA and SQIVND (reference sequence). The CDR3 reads CASSIDPRQRETQYF. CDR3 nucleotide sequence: TGTGCCAGTAGTATAGATCCGCGGCAGAGAGAGACCCAGTACTTC. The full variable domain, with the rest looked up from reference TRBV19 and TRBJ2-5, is DGGITQSPKYLFRKEGQNVTLSCEQNLNHDAMYWYRQDPGQGLRLIYYSQIVNDFQKGDIAEGYSVSREKKESFPLTVTSAQKNPTAFYLCASSIDPRQRETQYFGPGTRLLVL.

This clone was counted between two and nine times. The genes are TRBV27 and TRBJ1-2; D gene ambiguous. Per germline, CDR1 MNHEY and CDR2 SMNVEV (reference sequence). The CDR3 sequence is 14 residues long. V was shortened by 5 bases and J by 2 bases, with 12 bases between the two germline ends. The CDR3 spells CASSPRTVNYGYTF. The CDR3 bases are TGTGCCAGCAGTCCACGGACGGTGAACTATGGCTACACCTTC.

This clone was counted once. The CDR3 bases are TGTGCCAGCAGTGAGCTTGCGATCTCTGGAAACACCATATATTTT. Translating gives CASSELAISGNTIYF. The rearrangement joins TRBV6-1 to TRBJ1-3; no definite D call. CDR3 length equals 15 residues. Trimming removed 3 bases from V and 0 bases from J, with 9 bases in between. In germline, CDR1 is MNHNS, CDR2 SASEGT.

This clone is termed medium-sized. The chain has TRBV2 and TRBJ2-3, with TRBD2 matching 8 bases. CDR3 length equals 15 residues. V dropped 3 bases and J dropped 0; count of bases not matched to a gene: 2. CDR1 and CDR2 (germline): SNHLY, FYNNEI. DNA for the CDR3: TGTGCCAGCAGTGATGCGGGGGGTAGCACAGATACGCAGTATTTT. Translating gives CASSDAGGSTDTQYF.

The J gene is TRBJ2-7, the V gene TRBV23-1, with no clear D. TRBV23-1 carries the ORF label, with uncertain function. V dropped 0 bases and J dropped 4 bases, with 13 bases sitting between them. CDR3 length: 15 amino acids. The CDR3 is CASSQSLSHLYEQYF. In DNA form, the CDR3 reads TGCGCCAGCAGTCAATCCCTATCGCACCTGTACGAGCAGTACTTC.